Shown below are 29 T cell receptor beta chains from a single sample sequenced in a study of blood T cell repertoires in COVID-19. Profiled with immunoSEQ multiplex PCR; TCRdb holds only in-frame clones, not every one. The sample lists under 300,000 clones, 75% to 95% occurring once. Sample: PBMCs or T cells enriched from blood (not recorded which). These receptors came from a woman in her late teens or twenties who had recovered from COVID-19.

Details on this clone: The junction and the germline gene differ at one end; a read error may be behind it. The chain recombines TRBV6-2 or TRBV6-3 with TRBJ2-7, with 8 bases matching TRBD1. The CDR3 loop spans 17 amino acids. The V gene's germline CDR1 is MNHEY and CDR2 SVGEGT. CDR3 DNA sequence: TGTGCCAGCAGTAACTCCAGGACAGGGCTTTTAACCTACGAGCAGTACTTC. Encoded protein: CASSNSRTGLLTYEQYF.

This clone was seen once. This chain joins TRBV5-5 and TRBJ1-1; TRBD1 aligns across 7 bases. V was pared by 5 bases and J by 1 base, with 2 bases of the junction left unmatched. This CDR3 is built from 13 residues. CDR1 is SGHKS, CDR2 YYEKEE, per germline (reference sequence). The CDR3 DNA reads TGTGCCAGCAGTACAGGGGCGAACACTGAAGCTTTCTTT. Translated: CASSTGANTEAFF.

The V call is TRBV28, the J call TRBJ1-2, with D possibly matching TRBD1 (5 bases). V was trimmed by 3 bases and J by 3 bases, leaving 11 bases between them. The CDR3 runs to 14 residues. Germline values: CDR1 MDHEN, CDR2 SYDVKM. The CDR3 bases are TGTGCCAGCAGTTTGGTCAGGGCAGACTATGGCTACACCTTC. This translates into CASSLVRADYGYTF.

This CDR3 is CASRQGYTEAFF. CDR3 DNA sequence: TGTGCCAGCAGACAGGGTTACACTGAAGCTTTCTTT. The genes are TRBV6-5 and TRBJ1-1, with D maybe TRBD1 (6 bases). Germline-derived CDR1 and CDR2 are MNHEY and SVGAGI. Trimming removed 6 bases from V and 3 bases from J, with 8 bases in between. This CDR3 has 12 amino acids.

The V call is TRBV11-3, the J call TRBJ2-1; possibly TRBD2 for D (5 bases). The CDR3 spans 12 residues. The V end was cut by 8 bases, the J end by 0 bases, with 5 bases between. CDR1 is SGHNT, CDR2 YENEEA, per germline. The CDR3 DNA reads as TGTGCCAGCGGGAGCTCCTACAATGAGCAGTTCTTC. It yields the protein CASGSSYNEQFF.

The chain is built from TRBV4-3 and TRBJ1-1; the D gene is possibly TRBD1 (5 bases). The CDR3 runs to 16 residues. Between the trimmed V and J ends, which lost 0 bases and 3 bases, there was a span of 14 bases. CDR1 and CDR2 from the germline V gene are LGHNA and YSLEER. The CDR3 protein is CASSQEHAGRDTEAFF. The CDR3 DNA sequence: TGCGCCAGCAGCCAAGAGCACGCAGGGAGGGACACTGAAGCTTTCTTT.

This clone appeared once. The CDR3 DNA follows: TGTGCCAGCAGTTTACTAGAGCTATGGAGAGGGAGCTTGTACGAGCAGTACTTC. Its translation is CASSLLELWRGSLYEQYF. J is TRBJ2-7 and V is TRBV27, with a tentative D call TRBD2 (5 bases). Trimming removed 2 bases at V and 4 bases at J, with 24 bases between. Germline V lookup: CDR1 MNHEY, CDR2 SMNVEV (reference sequence). The CDR3 is made up of 18 amino acids.

This clone was recorded once. This rearrangement joins TRBV4-3 to TRBJ2-3; D not certain. This CDR3 spans 13 amino acids. Trimming shortened V by 0 bases and J by 8 bases, and 9 bases separated the two germline ends. CDR1 is LGHNA, CDR2 YSLEER, per germline. The CDR3 sequence: CASSQDPFSTQYF. The CDR3 DNA follows: TGCGCCAGCAGCCAAGACCCATTCAGTACGCAGTATTTT.

V is TRBV27 and J is TRBJ2-1; 8 bases map to TRBD1. J gave up 2 bases and V 5 bases, and 5 bases lay outside the gene matches. The CDR3 runs to 15 residues. Germline CDR1 MNHEY, CDR2 SMNVEV (reference sequence). CDR3 sequence reads: CASSPRTGTYNEQFF. CDR3 bases: TGTGCCAGCAGTCCGCGGACAGGGACCTACAATGAGCAGTTCTTC.

The chain uses TRBV4-1 and TRBJ2-1; 7 bases are shared with TRBD1. The junction had 18 bases not matched to a gene; V was cut back by 5 bases and J by 14 bases. The CDR3 spans 15 residues. Per the germline V gene, CDR1 is MGHRA and CDR2 is YSYEKL. The DNA for the CDR3 is TGCGCCAGCAGCTACGAGGGGGCGCTTCTAAGGCCTGAGTTCTTC. Amino acids: CASSYEGALLRPEFF.

The chain is built from TRBV6-5 and TRBJ1-6, with D uncertain. This CDR3 is built from 16 residues. In germline, CDR1 is MNHEY, CDR2 SVGAGI. The V end was cut by 0 bases, the J end by 6 bases, with 12 bases between. The CDR3 DNA reads as TGTGCCAGCAGTTACTCATGGGGAGGTAGTAATTCACCCCTCCACTTT. It codes for CASSYSWGGSNSPLHF.

There are a few counts of this clone. Other DNA sequences in this sample translate to the same CDR3. CDR3 nucleotide sequence: TGCGCCAGCAGCTCGGGGGGCGCTAACTATGGCTACACCTTC. It translates to CASSSGGANYGYTF. This rearrangement joins TRBV5-1 to TRBJ1-2, with a tentative D call TRBD1 (6 bases). This CDR3 is 14 amino acids long. Germline CDR1 is SGHRS and CDR2 is YFSETQ. V was clipped by 3 bases and J by 0 bases, with 9 bases between them.

V gene TRBV7-9 combines with J gene TRBJ2-7; TRBD2 is a possible D gene (6 bases). Trimming shortened V by 3 bases and J by 4 bases, and 16 bases separated the two germline ends. Germline V gives CDR1 SEHNR, CDR2 FQNEAQ (reference sequence). The CDR3 consists of 15 residues. CDR3 amino acids: CASSLVGGAGYEQYF. The CDR3 nucleotides read TGTGCCAGCAGCTTGGTCGGCGGGGCCGGGTACGAGCAGTACTTC.

The chain links TRBV5-1 to TRBJ2-1; 10 bases map to TRBD2. CDR1 is SGHRS, CDR2 YFSETQ, per germline. V shed 2 bases and J 9 bases; nucleotides not matched to a gene: 5. The CDR3 is 14 amino acids. The CDR3 DNA sequence: TGCGCCAGCAGCTTAAGGGTAGCGGGAGGTGAGCAGTTCTTC. This translates into CASSLRVAGGEQFF.

The chain combines TRBV7-9 with TRBJ1-1; 7 bases align to TRBD1. This CDR3 has 15 residues. CDR1 SEHNR and CDR2 FQNEAQ come from the germline V gene (reference sequence). V dropped 4 bases and J dropped 10; count of bases not matched to a gene: 15. The DNA for the CDR3 is TGTGCCAGCAGCTGGTCCGGCACAGGGGCTGTGGGAGCTTTCTTT. This encodes CASSWSGTGAVGAFF.

This chain joins TRBV15 and TRBJ1-2; no definite D call. CDR3 size: 14 residues. CDR1 and CDR2 (germline): LNHNV, YYDKDF (reference sequence). Trimming removed 0 bases from V and 6 bases from J, with 11 bases in between. CDR3 sequence (DNA): TGTGCCACCAGCAGAGACGTTTTGGAGCATGGCTACACCTTC. This codes for CATSRDVLEHGYTF.

The rearrangement joins TRBV7-8 to TRBJ2-1; weak D call: TRBD2 (5 bases). The CDR3 loop spans 15 amino acids. With 1 base removed from V and 7 bases from J, the gap between germline ends came to 14 bases. Germline CDR1 and CDR2: SGHVS and FQNEAQ. Written as DNA, the CDR3 is TGTGCCAGCAGCTTAGGGGCCCGGGGTATTAATGAGCAGTTCTTC. It encodes CASSLGARGINEQFF.

This clone occurred once. This chain joins TRBV5-6 and TRBJ2-7, with 10 bases aligning to TRBD1. CDR1 and CDR2 (germline): SGHDT, YYEEEE. J was trimmed by 5 bases and V by 0 bases; bases with no gene match: 8. CDR3 length: 16 residues. CDR3 in amino acids: CASSLGQGAKIHEQYF. CDR3 nucleotides: TGTGCCAGCAGCTTGGGACAGGGGGCGAAAATCCACGAGCAGTACTTC. The full variable domain, its missing parts supplied by reference TRBV5-6 and TRBJ2-7, is DAGVTQSPTHLIKTRGQQVTLRCSPKSGHDTVSWYQQALGQGPQFIFQYYEEEERQRGNFPDRFSGHQFPNYSSELNVNALLLGDSALYLCASSLGQGAKIHEQYFGPGTRLTVT.

For the CDR3, the DNA is TGCGCCAGCAGCACACCCCCTCGACTAGCGGGTTCGGGCGAGCAGTACTTC. Amino acid sequence: CASSTPPRLAGSGEQYF. V and J are TRBV5-1 and TRBJ2-7, with TRBD2 identical over 10 bases. CDR1 and CDR2 (germline): SGHRS, YFSETQ. The V segment lost 4 bases and the J segment 6 bases; nucleotides outside the gene matches: 16. CDR3 length equals 17 residues.

The chain has TRBV10-3 and TRBJ1-3; the match to TRBD1 covers 7 bases. Germline V gene data show CDR1 as ENHRY and CDR2 as SYGVKD. This CDR3 is built from 14 residues. V lost 5 bases to trimming and J lost 7 bases; unmatched junction nucleotides: 8. In DNA, the CDR3 is TGTGCCATCAGTACGGACAGGTCAGAGAACACCATATATTTT. Protein sequence: CAISTDRSENTIYF.

The chain links TRBV7-9 to TRBJ2-1; 14 bases are shared with TRBD2. The V gene's germline CDR1 is SEHNR and CDR2 FQNEAQ (reference sequence). The CDR3 covers 15 residues. J lost 9 bases, V lost 5 bases, and 6 bases had no gene match. Here the CDR3 reads CASSDRTSGRTEQFF. Here the CDR3 DNA reads TGTGCCAGCAGCGACAGGACTAGCGGGAGGACTGAGCAGTTCTTC.

The rearrangement links TRBV20-1 to TRBJ2-1; 8 nucleotides line up with TRBD2. CDR1 and CDR2 (germline): DFQATT, SNEGSKA (reference sequence). The CDR3 is made up of 11 amino acids. CDR3 loop: CSPTSGHEQFF. CDR3 sequence (DNA): TGCAGCCCAACTAGCGGCCATGAGCAGTTCTTC.

V usage is TRBV4-2 and J usage is TRBJ1-1, with D maybe TRBD1 (5 bases). This CDR3 spans 15 amino acids. Germline loops: CDR1 LGHNA, CDR2 YNFKEQ. V lost 2 bases and J lost 1, with 11 bases in between. In DNA form, the CDR3 reads TGTGCCAGCAGCCAAACCGATAGGGGGAACACTGAAGCTTTCTTT. Translation: CASSQTDRGNTEAFF.

The chain has TRBV12-3 or TRBV12-4 and TRBJ1-1; D is undetermined. Between the trimmed V and J ends, which lost 5 bases and 11 bases, there was a span of 12 bases. The CDR3 length is 11 residues. CDR3 nucleotide sequence: TGTGCCAGCAGTCGCGAGGTGACCGCTTTCTTT. Amino acid sequence: CASSREVTAFF.

This clone was picked up a small number of times. This chain uses TRBV5-4 with TRBJ2-2; D possibly corresponds to TRBD2 (6 bases). Germline V CDR1 and CDR2: SGHNT, YYREEE (reference sequence). Trimming left V 0 bases short and J 5 bases short, with 11 bases between. The CDR3 sequence is 15 residues long. DNA for the CDR3: TGTGCCAGCAGCTTGGAAGGGAGGCGGACCGGGGAGCTGTTTTTT. Its translation is CASSLEGRRTGELFF. Full variable domain (remainder filled in from reference TRBV5-4 and TRBJ2-2): ETGVTQSPTHLIKTRGQQVTLRCSSQSGHNTVSWYQQALGQGPQFIFQYYREEENGRGNFPPRFSGLQFPNYSSELNVNALELDDSALYLCASSLEGRRTGELFFGEGSRLTVL.

This clone has a handful of counts. This sequence joins TRBV6-5 and TRBJ1-2; perhaps TRBD1 as D (5 bases). V was shortened by 6 bases and J by 7 bases, with 18 bases between the two germline ends. The CDR3 loop spans 14 amino acids. Germline V lookup: CDR1 MNHEY, CDR2 SVGAGI. CDR3 region: CASSRLGLSIGYTF. In DNA, the CDR3 is TGTGCCAGCAGCCGGTTGGGGCTGTCTATTGGCTACACCTTC.

The V call is TRBV5-1, the J call TRBJ1-2; TRBD1 matches at 7 bases. The CDR3 sequence is 15 residues long. V shed 2 bases, J shed 5 bases, and the junction held 9 bases outside the gene matches. The germline gives CDR1 SGHRS, CDR2 YFSETQ. The CDR3 nucleotides read TGCGCCAGCAGCTTCCCTGGACAGGATCTATATGGCTACACCTTC. Translated, it gives CASSFPGQDLYGYTF.

The V call is TRBV5-1, the J call TRBJ2-2; D is perhaps TRBD2 (6 bases). Per germline, CDR1 SGHRS and CDR2 YFSETQ. V gave up 4 bases and J gave up 0 bases, with 13 bases separating them. This CDR3 contains 16 residues. The CDR3 nucleotides read TGCGCCAGCAGCGAAGCCGGGAGCGCGAACACCGGGGAGCTGTTTTTT. Protein: CASSEAGSANTGELFF.

The chain has TRBV21-1 and TRBJ2-2; the tabulated D call, TRBD1, remains unverified against the DNA. TRBV21-1 is labeled a pseudogene. The CDR3 sequence is 16 residues long. CDR3 residues: CASSKGIRDNTGELFF. The CDR3 nucleotides are TGTGCCAGCAGCAAAGGAATCAGGGATAACACCGGGGAGCTGTTTTTT.